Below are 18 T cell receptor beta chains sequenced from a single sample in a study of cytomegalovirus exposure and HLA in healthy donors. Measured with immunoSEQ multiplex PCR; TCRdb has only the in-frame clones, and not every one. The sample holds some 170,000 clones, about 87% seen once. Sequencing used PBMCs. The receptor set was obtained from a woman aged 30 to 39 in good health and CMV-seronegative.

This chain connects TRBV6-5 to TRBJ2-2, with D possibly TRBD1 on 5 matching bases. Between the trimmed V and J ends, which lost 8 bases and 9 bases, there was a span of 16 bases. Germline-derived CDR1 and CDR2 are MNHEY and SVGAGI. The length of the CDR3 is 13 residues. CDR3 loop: CASSKGQTRELFF. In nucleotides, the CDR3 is TGTGCCAGCTCAAAGGGGCAAACTCGGGAGCTGTTTTTT.

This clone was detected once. The CDR3 DNA sequence: TGTGCCAGCACCGACAGTTACGAGCAGTACTTC. This translates into CASTDSYEQYF. The V and J genes are TRBV27 and TRBJ2-7; D is possibly TRBD1 (5 bases). This CDR3 is built from 11 residues. Germline CDR1 is MNHEY and CDR2 is SMNVEV (reference sequence). The ends were cut back, 7 bases at V and 4 bases at J, with 8 bases in the middle.

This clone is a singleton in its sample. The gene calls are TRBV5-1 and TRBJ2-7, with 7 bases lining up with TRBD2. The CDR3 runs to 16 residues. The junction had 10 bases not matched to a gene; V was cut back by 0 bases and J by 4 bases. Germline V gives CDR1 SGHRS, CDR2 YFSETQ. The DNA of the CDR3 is TGCGCCAGCAGCTTGGCCTGGGAGGGAGAAGGTTACGAGCAGTACTTC. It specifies CASSLAWEGEGYEQYF.

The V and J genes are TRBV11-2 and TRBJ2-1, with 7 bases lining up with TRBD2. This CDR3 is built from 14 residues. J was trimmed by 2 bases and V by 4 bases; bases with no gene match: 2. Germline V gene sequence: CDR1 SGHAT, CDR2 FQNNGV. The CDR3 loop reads CASSSSGPYNEQFF. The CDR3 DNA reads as TGTGCCAGCAGCTCTAGCGGACCCTACAATGAGCAGTTCTTC.

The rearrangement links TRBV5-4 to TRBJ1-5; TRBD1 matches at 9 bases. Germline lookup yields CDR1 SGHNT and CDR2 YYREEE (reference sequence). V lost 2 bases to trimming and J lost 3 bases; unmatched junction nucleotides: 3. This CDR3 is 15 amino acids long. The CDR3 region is CASSLQGADNQPQHF. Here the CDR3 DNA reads TGTGCCAGCAGCTTACAGGGGGCCGACAATCAGCCCCAGCATTTT.

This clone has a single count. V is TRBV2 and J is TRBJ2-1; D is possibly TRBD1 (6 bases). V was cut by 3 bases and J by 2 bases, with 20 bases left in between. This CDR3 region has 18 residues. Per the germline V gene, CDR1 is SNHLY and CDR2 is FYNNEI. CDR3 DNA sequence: TGTGCCAGCAGTGACTCTATCGTGCGCCAGGGGACCTACAATGAGCAGTTCTTC. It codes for CASSDSIVRQGTYNEQFF.

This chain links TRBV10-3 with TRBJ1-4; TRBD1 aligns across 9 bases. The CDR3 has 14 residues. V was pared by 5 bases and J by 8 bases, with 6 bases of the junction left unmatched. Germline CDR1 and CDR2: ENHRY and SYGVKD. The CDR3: CAISQDRGGEKLFF. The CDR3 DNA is TGTGCCATCAGTCAGGACAGGGGCGGCGAAAAACTGTTTTTT.

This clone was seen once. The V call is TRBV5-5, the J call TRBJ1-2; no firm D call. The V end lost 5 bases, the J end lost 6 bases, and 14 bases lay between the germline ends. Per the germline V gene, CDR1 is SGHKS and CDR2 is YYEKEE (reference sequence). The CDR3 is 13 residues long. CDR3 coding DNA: TGTGCCAGCAGGTCCTACGCCGCGGATGGCTACACCTTC. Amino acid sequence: CASRSYAADGYTF.

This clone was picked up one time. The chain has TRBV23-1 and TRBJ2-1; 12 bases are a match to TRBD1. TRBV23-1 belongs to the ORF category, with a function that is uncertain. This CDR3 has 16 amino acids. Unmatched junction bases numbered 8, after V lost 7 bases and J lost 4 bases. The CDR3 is CASTDRDRGRYNEQFF. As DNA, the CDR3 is TGCGCCAGCACAGACCGGGACAGGGGGCGTTACAATGAGCAGTTCTTC.

DNA of the CDR3: TGTGCCAGCAGTGAACACCGGCGGACAGGGGGGAACACTGAAGCTTTCTTT. This gives the protein CASSEHRRTGGNTEAFF. The chain combines TRBV6-1 with TRBJ1-1; 10 bases match TRBD1. V shed 2 bases, J shed 1 base, and the junction held 7 bases outside the gene matches. The CDR3 loop spans 17 amino acids. Germline V lookup: CDR1 MNHNS, CDR2 SASEGT.

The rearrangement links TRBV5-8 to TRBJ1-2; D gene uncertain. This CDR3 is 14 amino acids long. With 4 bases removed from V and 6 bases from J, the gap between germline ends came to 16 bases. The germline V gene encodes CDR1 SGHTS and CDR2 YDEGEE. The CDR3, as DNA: TGTGCCAGCAGCCCCGCGAGCAGGCTTCATGGCTACACCTTC. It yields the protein CASSPASRLHGYTF.

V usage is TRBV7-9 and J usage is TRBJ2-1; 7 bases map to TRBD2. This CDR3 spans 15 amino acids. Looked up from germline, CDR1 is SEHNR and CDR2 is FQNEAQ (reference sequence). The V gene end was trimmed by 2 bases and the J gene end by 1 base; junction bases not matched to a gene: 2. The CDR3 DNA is TGTGCCAGCAGCTTAAGGGGAGGGTCCTACAATGAGCAGTTCTTC. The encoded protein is CASSLRGGSYNEQFF.

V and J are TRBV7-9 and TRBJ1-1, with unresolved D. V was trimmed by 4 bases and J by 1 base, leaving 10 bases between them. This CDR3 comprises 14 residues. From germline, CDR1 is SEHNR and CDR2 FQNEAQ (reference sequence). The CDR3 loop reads CASSSGRRNTEAFF. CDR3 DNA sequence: TGTGCCAGCAGCTCGGGGAGGCGGAACACTGAAGCTTTCTTT.

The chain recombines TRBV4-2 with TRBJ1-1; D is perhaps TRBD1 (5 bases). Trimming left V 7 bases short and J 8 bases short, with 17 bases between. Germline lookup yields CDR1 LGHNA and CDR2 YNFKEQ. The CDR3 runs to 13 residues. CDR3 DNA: TGTGCCAGCACCCGGGGGGGGAGTGTCGAAGCTTTCTTT. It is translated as CASTRGGSVEAFF.

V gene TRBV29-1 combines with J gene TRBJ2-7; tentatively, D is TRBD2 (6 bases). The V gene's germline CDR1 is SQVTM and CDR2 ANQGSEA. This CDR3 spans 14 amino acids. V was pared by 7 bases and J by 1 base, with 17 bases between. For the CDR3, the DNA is TGCAGCGGAGGGAGGACCGGGAGTTCCTACGAGCAGTACTTC. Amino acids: CSGGRTGSSYEQYF.

The CDR3 here is CASSLGIGGNTEAFF. The DNA for the CDR3 is TGCGCCAGCAGCTTGGGCATTGGAGGGAACACTGAAGCTTTCTTT. The rearrangement links TRBV5-1 to TRBJ1-1; D uncertain. Trimming cost V 0 bases and J 1 base, with 10 bases left between them. In germline, CDR1 is SGHRS, CDR2 YFSETQ. The CDR3 consists of 15 residues.

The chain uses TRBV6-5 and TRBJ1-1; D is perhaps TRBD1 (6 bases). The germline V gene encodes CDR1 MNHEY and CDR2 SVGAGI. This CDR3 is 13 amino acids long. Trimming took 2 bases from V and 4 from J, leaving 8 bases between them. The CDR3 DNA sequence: TGTGCCAGCAGTTACGCGACAGGCACTGAAGCTTTCTTT. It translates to CASSYATGTEAFF.

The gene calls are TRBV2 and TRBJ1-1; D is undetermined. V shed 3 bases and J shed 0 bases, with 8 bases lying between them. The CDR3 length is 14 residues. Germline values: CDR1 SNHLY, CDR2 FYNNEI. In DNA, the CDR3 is TGTGCCAGCAGTGACTCGGGAATGAACACTGAAGCTTTCTTT. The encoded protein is CASSDSGMNTEAFF.